The text below deals with one T cell receptor (beta chain). This clone's antigen is unknown. Base qualities are not recorded, but no much larger clone differs from it by a single base. This specimen comes from a study of cytomegalovirus exposure and HLA in healthy donors (dated by TCRdb to the late 2010s). Background for the entire study: According to a later analysis, one platform produced both the 120 validation repertoires and the approximately 660 repertoires of the first cohort. The study aimed to test whether signatures of past pathogen exposure could be identified by cataloging public T cell receptors. Along with the approximately 650-subject first cohort, a separate validation cohort of about 110 different subjects was used. The study combined high-throughput TCR immunosequencing, statistical association of individual TCRs with disease status, and machine learning to predict cytomegalovirus infection status. Overall results and qualifications from the work: In both the original and validation cohorts, the classifier was reported to diagnose cytomegalovirus status with high specificity and sensitivity. Three of the identified cytomegalovirus-associated TCR beta chains were confirmed in vitro to be specific for cytomegalovirus antigens. Most TCR sequences were seen in very few donors, while some public TCRs were found in many individuals. The study listed approximately 150 TCR beta chains as associated with cytomegalovirus. A later analysis had no HLA typing for the validation cohort, so co-occurrence there was scored across all 110 or so repertoires. The authors suggested that the approach could potentially be extended to other disease states and immunological phenotypes. A later analysis found that TCRs clustered in the first cohort also tended to co-occur in the 120 validation repertoires, with about 94% of cluster scores above 0.

Sequences SEHNR (CDR1) and FQNEAQ (CDR2) are obtained from the germline V gene (reference sequence). The CDR3 covers 16 residues, taking in both the cysteine and the phenylalanine. The kept DNA is CDR3 alone, 48 bases in frame from the first base. Deletion took 6 bases off V and 5 bases off J, with a span of 22 bases between the germline ends. The donors belonged to the validation cohort of under 150 subjects, which was separate from the roughly 700-subject first cohort. Library creation used the immunoSEQ multiplex PCR assay. Concerning the study's data processing: To diagnose cytomegalovirus status from the catalog of TCR beta chain sequences, a statistical classification framework was built. TCRdb carries this immuneACCESS record with in-frame sequences only. Its versions omit some clonotypes, under half of them owing to an unresolved V gene in the studies checked, with the rest unexplained. V and J calls and clone size come straight from that table; D and trimming were deduced from the DNA. The table for this sample lists under 200,000 clones; approximately 88% of them were counted only once. The ten largest clones represent approximately 7% of the sample.

The source of this sequence is a young man in good health and CMV-seropositive. Recombination joined TRBV7-9 with TRBJ2-5; 7 matching bases give a weak D call of TRBD2. What was sequenced was PBMCs. The CDR3 reads CASSLRSGGSVETQYF. In nucleotide form, the sequence is TGTGCCAGCAGTTTAAGGTCGGGGGGCAGCGTGGAGACCCAGTACTTC.